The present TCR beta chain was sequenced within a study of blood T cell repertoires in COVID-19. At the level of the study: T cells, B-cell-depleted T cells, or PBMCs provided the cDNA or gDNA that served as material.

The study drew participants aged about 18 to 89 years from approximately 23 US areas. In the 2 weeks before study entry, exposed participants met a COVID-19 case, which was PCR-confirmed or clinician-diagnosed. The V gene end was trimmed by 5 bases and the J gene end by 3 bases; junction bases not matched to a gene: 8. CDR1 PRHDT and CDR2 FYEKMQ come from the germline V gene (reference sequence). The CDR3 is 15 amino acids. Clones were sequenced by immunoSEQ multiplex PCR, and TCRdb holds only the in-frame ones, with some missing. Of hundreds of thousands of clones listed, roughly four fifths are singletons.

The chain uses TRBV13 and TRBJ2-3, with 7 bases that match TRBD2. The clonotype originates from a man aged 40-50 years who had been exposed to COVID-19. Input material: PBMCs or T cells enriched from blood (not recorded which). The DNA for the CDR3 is TGTGCCAGCAGCGTAAGCCCGGGACTAACAGATACGCAGTATTTT. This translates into CASSVSPGLTDTQYF.